This TCR beta chain was recovered during a study of T cells after yellow fever vaccination (dated by TCRdb to about 2019). Notes on the research overall: The SMART-Seq v4 Ultra Low Input RNA kit was used to prepare libraries from fractions with low cell numbers. Two healthy male donors, one aged 18 to 29 and one aged 30 to 40 years, made up the cohort. To follow T-cell clones before and after both primary and booster YFV17D yellow fever vaccination, bulk TCR alpha and beta repertoires underwent longitudinal sequencing. Bulk PBMC replicates and cell subsets were isolated from blood drawn at multiple timepoints before and after both primary and secondary immunization. The paper as a whole reports these results and caveats: A small fraction of clonotypes showed up in both the CD4 and CD8 compartments, probably as a result of convergent recombination. Because only a couple of donors were included in the study, the extent to which the findings can be generalized is limited. Most clones expanded after primary vaccination were re-detected after the booster (almost 98% of CD4 and 88% of CD8), suggesting broad memory maintenance. Compared with the primary T-cell response, the secondary T-cell response was weaker but faster, peaking on day 5 rather than day 15. Because abundant contaminating clonotypes from the bulk population could be contained in FACS-sorted repertoires, computational filtering was required.

The treatment or condition label for this specimen denotes: live attenuated yellow fever vaccine strain. At each blood-draw timepoint, two biological replicates of bulk PBMCs were collected. PBMCs were isolated from peripheral blood using a standard Ficoll-Paque protocol. TriZol was used to extract RNA from bulk PBMCs, CD4 and CD8 fractions, and dextramer-positive and dextramer-negative fractions. The CDR3 runs 13 residues from the cysteine to the phenylalanine. This entry keeps only the CDR3 DNA: 39 bases, framed from base 1. V and J lose 3 bases and 3 bases, and a span of 9 bases separates them. TCRdb names Illumina NovaSeq 6000 as the instrument used. TCR cDNA was synthesized by 5'RACE template switching, which introduced a universal primer site and unique molecular identifiers. cDNA synthesis was primed from both the TCR alpha and TCR beta constant segments. Library amplification involved two PCR steps, and the second step added sample barcodes and sequencing adapters. Sequencing of libraries was performed on Illumina HiSeq 2500 (2x100 bp) or NovaSeq (2x150 bp). Per the authors' processing: Reads were demultiplexed and collapsed into UMI consensus sequences with MIGEC, and V(D)J alignment was performed with MiXCR. Using edgeR on replicate PBMC samples, clonotypes were called vaccine-responding if FDR was below 0.01 and the log2 fold change was above 5 up to day 15. CD4 or CD8 identity was assigned to each bulk clonotype according to whether the clonotype was present at higher abundance in the sequenced CD4 repertoire or the sequenced CD8 repertoire. TCRdb passed the public sequencing reads through fastp at Q25 and MiXCR, retaining productive beta sequences. Each CDR3 protein appears once, grouped with its most common genes and DNA. The V and J calls, along with clone size, are taken from TCRdb and not from the paper's own processing. In all, the sample holds about 260,000 distinct CDR3 sequences, and roughly 4% of those were seen once. The leading ten clones occupy about 19% of the sample.

This clonotype has at least ten counts. No cognate antigen has been identified for it. No much larger clone exists at a distance of one base, and base qualities are not known. This TCR came from a man between 18 and 29 years old who received the YFV17D yellow fever vaccine. The chain was built from TRBV12-3 or TRBV12-4 and TRBJ2-7; the D gene is perhaps TRBD1, on 6 matching bases. Specimen: PBMCs, collected 15 days after the yellow fever booster vaccination. The bases are TGTGCCAGCAGTTTCGGCAGGGGCTACGAGCAGTACTTC. This sequence encodes CASSFGRGYEQYF.